The TCR beta chain described here comes from a study of blood T cell repertoires in COVID-19 (dated by TCRdb to the early 2020s). About the study as a whole: Collaborator samples came from the United States, Italy and Spain and covered acute and convalescent phases of COVID-19. The samples were drawn from two sources: the first 160 participants of the ongoing ImmuneRACE study, and 1,000 to 1,500 subjects contributed by 6 global collaborators. HLA class I and class II types, where available, came from metadata supplied by the sample provider rather than from assay-based typing. The sample metadata nearly always contained a de-identified subject ID, COVID-19 status, age in years and sex. The repertoires were released in a freely available public database intended as a resource for research on the immune response to SARS-CoV-2. The material from the prospective study consisted of cDNA or gDNA derived from T cells, B-cell-depleted T cells, or PBMCs. The dataset comprised deeply sampled blood TCRbeta repertoires from subjects exposed to, actively infected with, or recovered from COVID-19. Paper-wide results and their limitations: The amount of clinical and demographic metadata varied by source and participant and was provided uncurated.

The immunoSEQ Assay, a bias-controlled multiplex PCR, was used to amplify TCRbeta CDR3 regions from genomic DNA. The source study handled its data this way. Within the assay, amplification of reference gene primers was used to estimate how many nucleated cells each sample contained. To quantify the absolute abundance of each unique TCRbeta CDR3 rearrangement, sequence reads were collapsed and filtered. For each sample, productive Simpson clonality was calculated by taking the square root of Simpson's diversity index across productive rearrangements. Imported from immuneACCESS, the table was reduced by TCRdb to in-frame sequences with V and J called. These copies leave out some clones; in studies compared against another copy, an unresolved V gene accounts for under half, and the cause of the remainder is not known. For V, J and clone size, that table is used; D and trimming come from the DNA. Recorded for this sample are fewer than 100,000 clones; about 86% of them occurred a single time. The ten top clones hold about 16% of the sample.

In the germline V gene, CDR1 corresponds to MGHRA and CDR2 to YSYEKL. Including the terminal cysteine and phenylalanine, the CDR3 comprises 17 residues. Only the CDR3 part of the read is kept: 51 bases, read in frame from the first base. Trimming leaves V shorter by 1 base and J shorter by 2 bases, with the junction holding 5 bases beyond the gene matches. Collaborating institutions collected whole blood in K2EDTA tubes following their own protocols. For TCRbeta analysis, collaborators shipped samples in one of three forms: frozen whole blood, isolated PBMCs, or DNA extracted from either of those sample types. For this clone: Its antigen remains unidentified. Nothing much larger sits one base from this clone, and base qualities are not available.

Recombination joined TRBV4-1 with TRBJ2-2, with 9 bases in between that match TRBD2. Sequencing was carried out using peripheral blood. The clonotype originates from a human donor in a cohort sampled during active COVID-19. This receptor carries the CDR3 CASSQGTAGGNTGELFF. The DNA sequence reads TGCGCCAGCAGCCAAGGCACAGCGGGAGGCAACACCGGGGAGCTGTTTTTT.